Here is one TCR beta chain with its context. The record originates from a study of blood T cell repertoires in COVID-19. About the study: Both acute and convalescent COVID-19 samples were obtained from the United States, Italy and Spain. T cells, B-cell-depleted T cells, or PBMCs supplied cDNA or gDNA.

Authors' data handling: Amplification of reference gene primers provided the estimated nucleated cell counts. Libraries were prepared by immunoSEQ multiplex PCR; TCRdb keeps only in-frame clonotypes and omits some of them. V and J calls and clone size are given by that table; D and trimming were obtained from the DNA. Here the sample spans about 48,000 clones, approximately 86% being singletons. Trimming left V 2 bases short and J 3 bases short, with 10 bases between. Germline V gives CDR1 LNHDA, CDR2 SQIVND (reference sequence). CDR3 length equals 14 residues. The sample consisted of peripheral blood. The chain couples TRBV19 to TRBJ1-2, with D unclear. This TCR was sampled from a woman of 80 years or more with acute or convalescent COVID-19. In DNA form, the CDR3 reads TGTGCCAGTAGTATAATCCGACGGGACTATGGCTACACCTTC. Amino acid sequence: CASSIIRRDYGYTF.